This T cell receptor (beta chain) came from a study of blood T cell repertoires in COVID-19. The data were produced by immunoSEQ multiplex PCR, yet TCRdb's version contains in-frame clones alone and is incomplete. The table includes some 120,000 clones, approximately 88% detected once. Deletions cut 1 base from V and 5 bases from J, with 5 bases between. The CDR3 runs 13 residues. The germline V gene encodes CDR1 KGHSH and CDR2 LQKENI. Source material: peripheral blood. This TCR was sampled from a man aged 50 to 59 with acute or convalescent COVID-19. The J gene is TRBJ1-4, the V gene TRBV18; D is possibly TRBD1 (5 bases). The CDR3: CASSPQGNEKLFF. In nucleotides, the CDR3 is TGTGCCAGCTCACCACAGGGGAATGAAAAACTGTTTTTT.